The 25 T cell receptor beta chains in this list originate from one sample, sequenced in a study of T cell responses to AZD1222 COVID-19 vaccine. Assay: immunoSEQ multiplex PCR; the TCRdb copy retains only in-frame clones and omits some. The data contain around 140,000 clones, about 92% of them seen just once; the ten biggest clones take up 3% to 4.5%. Sequencing was performed on peripheral blood, taken 28 days after the second AZD1222 dose. The receptors derive from an adult who received the AZD1222 COVID-19 vaccine.

The rearrangement links TRBV7-9 to TRBJ2-3, with 8 bases fitting TRBD2. The CDR3 spans 16 residues. Germline-derived CDR1 and CDR2 are SEHNR and FQNEAQ (reference sequence). The V segment lost 5 bases and the J segment 2 bases; nucleotides outside the gene matches: 9. This CDR3 is CASSPPVAGTTDTQYF. CDR3 bases: TGTGCCAGCAGCCCCCCCGTAGCGGGAACCACAGATACGCAGTATTTT.

The gene calls are TRBV5-1 and TRBJ2-4; D call uncertain. V lost 7 bases, J lost 1 base, and 12 bases lay in between. CDR1 SGHRS and CDR2 YFSETQ come from the germline V gene. The CDR3 spans 14 residues. The CDR3 DNA reads as TGCGCCAGCCTCACGGGTGAGGCCAAAAACATTCAGTACTTC. Translating it yields CASLTGEAKNIQYF.

The chain carries TRBV6-6 and TRBJ2-1, with TRBD2 matching 9 bases. The length of the CDR3 is 17 residues. The V gene's germline CDR1 is MNHNY and CDR2 SVGAGI (reference sequence). V was pared by 5 bases and J by 1 base, with 9 bases of the junction left unmatched. The DNA of the CDR3 is TGTGCCAGCAGTCCACCTGTAGCGGGAGCTTCCTACAATGAGCAGTTCTTC. Translated: CASSPPVAGASYNEQFF.

V and J are TRBV19 and TRBJ1-1, with no clear D. This CDR3 is 13 amino acids long. V shed 10 bases and J shed 3 bases, with 15 bases lying between them. Germline V gene data show CDR1 as LNHDA and CDR2 as SQIVND (reference sequence). The CDR3 is CATIKRGYTEAFF. CDR3 DNA sequence: TGTGCCACCATTAAGAGAGGGTACACTGAAGCTTTCTTT.

The rearrangement joins TRBV7-8 to TRBJ2-1; a weak D match, TRBD1 (6 bases). The CDR3 has 16 amino acids. The germline V gene encodes CDR1 SGHVS and CDR2 FQNEAQ. V was clipped by 6 bases and J by 8 bases, with 23 bases between them. The CDR3 DNA follows: TGTGCCAGCAGTCGACAGGTAATTGCCGTCGAATATGAGCAGTTCTTC. It specifies CASSRQVIAVEYEQFF.

The chain is built from TRBV6-5 and TRBJ1-1; D is undetermined. Germline CDR1 is MNHEY and CDR2 is SVGAGI. V gave up 7 bases and J gave up 1 base, with 10 bases separating them. The CDR3 sequence is 13 residues long. The CDR3 protein is CASKSVGNTEAFF. In DNA, the CDR3 is TGTGCCAGCAAGTCGGTAGGGAACACTGAAGCTTTCTTT.

The rearrangement uses TRBV5-1 and TRBJ2-1; D may be TRBD1 or TRBD2 (6 bases each). Germline assignment: CDR1 SGHRS and CDR2 YFSETQ. Trimming cost V 1 base and J 8 bases, with 13 bases left between them. The CDR3 sequence is 14 residues long. The CDR3 spells CASSLRTGGDEQFF. The CDR3 coding sequence is TGCGCCAGCAGCTTGAGAACCGGGGGCGATGAGCAGTTCTTC.

This clone was observed a single time. CDR3 coding DNA: TGTGCCAGCAGCGTGGCGGGGAGGGCCCCCTACAATGAGCAGTTCTTC. Its translation: CASSVAGRAPYNEQFF. V gene TRBV9 combines with J gene TRBJ2-1, with 7 bases that match TRBD2. The germline CDR1 and CDR2 sequences are SGDLS and YYNGEE. V trimming: 2 bases; J trimming: 2 bases; junction bases outside the gene matches: 7. The CDR3 length is 16 residues.

J is TRBJ2-7 and V is TRBV19, with 7 bases identical to TRBD1. The CDR3 is 15 residues long. V lost 2 bases to trimming and J lost 2 bases; unmatched junction nucleotides: 6. Germline V gene sequence: CDR1 LNHDA, CDR2 SQIVND (reference sequence). The CDR3 DNA is TGTGCCAGTAGTATATCGAACAGGGGAACCTACGAGCAGTACTTC. The encoded protein is CASSISNRGTYEQYF.

V and J are TRBV6-5 and TRBJ2-7; perhaps TRBD1 as D (6 bases). CDR3 length equals 13 residues. The V gene's germline CDR1 is MNHEY and CDR2 SVGAGI. Deletions cut 5 bases from V and 6 bases from J, with 14 bases between. CDR3 protein: CASSPVRQAEQYF. CDR3 DNA sequence: TGTGCCAGCAGTCCCGTACGACAGGCCGAGCAGTACTTC.

The rearrangement joins TRBV7-9 to TRBJ1-3; D not certain. Trimming removed 4 bases at V and 0 bases at J, with 4 bases between. This CDR3 region has 13 residues. CDR1 is SEHNR and CDR2 is FQNEAQ in the germline V gene (reference sequence). The CDR3 nucleotides are TGTGCCAGCAGCTCGAGCTCTGGAAACACCATATATTTT. Protein sequence: CASSSSSGNTIYF.

The rearrangement joins TRBV6-5 to TRBJ1-5; 8 nucleotides align to TRBD1. J lost 5 bases, V lost 6 bases, and 9 bases had no gene match. Germline lookup yields CDR1 MNHEY and CDR2 SVGAGI. The CDR3 consists of 15 residues. CDR3 sequence reads: CASSRYGTGYQPQHF. Here the CDR3 DNA reads TGTGCCAGCAGCAGATACGGGACAGGTTATCAGCCCCAGCATTTT.

V is TRBV18 and J is TRBJ1-1; 7 bases line up with TRBD1. The CDR3 consists of 14 residues. CDR1 and CDR2 (germline): KGHSH, LQKENI. Unmatched junction bases numbered 2, after V lost 2 bases and J lost 2 bases. The CDR3 nucleotides are TGTGCCAGCTCACCAAACAGGGGCAACACTGAAGCTTTCTTT. It yields the protein CASSPNRGNTEAFF.

The rearrangement uses TRBV21-1 and TRBJ2-7. TRBV21-1 is a recognized pseudogene. This CDR3 has 14 residues. The CDR3 DNA reads as TGTGCCAGCCCCCCAATACCGGGGCTCTACGAGCAGTACTTC. Translating gives CASPPIPGLYEQYF.

The CDR3 DNA sequence: TGTGCCAGCAGTCCTTGGACTAGCGACTACGAGCAGTACTTC. It is translated as CASSPWTSDYEQYF. This chain links TRBV7-2 with TRBJ2-7; 9 positions match TRBD2. V gave up 6 bases and J gave up 3 bases; unmatched junction bases: 6. The CDR3 is made up of 14 amino acids. Germline loops: CDR1 SGHTA, CDR2 FQGNSA.

The rearrangement links TRBV9 to TRBJ2-1; D is uncertain. Deletions cut 2 bases from V and 9 bases from J, with 6 bases between. The CDR3 extends over 11 amino acids. CDR1 is SGDLS, CDR2 YYNGEE, per germline. In DNA, the CDR3 is TGTGCCAGCAGCGTTAATAGTGAGCAGTTCTTC. Protein product: CASSVNSEQFF.

The chain links TRBV6-8 to TRBJ2-7, with D possibly being TRBD2 (5 bases). Looked up from germline, CDR1 is MNHGY and CDR2 is SAAAGT. V dropped 6 bases and J dropped 2 bases, with 14 bases sitting between them. This CDR3 spans 14 amino acids. The CDR3 DNA is TGTGCCAGCAGCCGACTAAGTGGAACCTACGAGCAGTACTTC. Translation: CASSRLSGTYEQYF.

The count of this clone is one. The rearrangement joins TRBV7-3 to TRBJ2-1; TRBD2 matches at 11 bases. The CDR3 totals 16 residues. The J segment lost 8 bases and the V segment lost 3 bases, leaving 9 bases of the junction unmatched. Looked up from germline, CDR1 is SGHTA and CDR2 is FQGTGA. CDR3 DNA sequence: TGTGCCAGCAGCTTGGCCGGGACTAGCGGCATTCATGAGCAGTTCTTC. Protein product: CASSLAGTSGIHEQFF.

The gene calls are TRBV6-5 and TRBJ2-7; 9 bases line up with TRBD2. Germline loops: CDR1 MNHEY, CDR2 SVGAGI. V lost 2 bases to trimming and J lost 2 bases; unmatched junction nucleotides: 1. The CDR3 length is 14 residues. CDR3 nucleotide sequence: TGTGCCAGCAGTTACGGCGGGAGGGCCTACGAGCAGTACTTC. This gives the protein CASSYGGRAYEQYF.

The table lists this clone with a count of one. The V gene is TRBV5-3, the J gene TRBJ1-5; D is perhaps TRBD1 (5 bases). TRBV5-3 is an ORF, with its function uncertain. V dropped 0 bases and J dropped 0 bases, with 25 bases sitting between them. CDR3 length: 21 amino acids. The CDR3 protein is CARSLAEPPGRSEYSNQPQHF. In DNA form, the CDR3 reads TGTGCCAGAAGCTTGGCCGAGCCCCCGGGGCGTAGTGAATATAGCAATCAGCCCCAGCATTTT.

The chain uses TRBV7-9 and TRBJ1-1; no reliable D call. The CDR3 spans 14 residues. V dropped 2 bases and J dropped 0 bases, with 7 bases sitting between them. In germline, CDR1 is SEHNR, CDR2 FQNEAQ (reference sequence). CDR3 protein: CASSLSSLNTEAFF. CDR3 bases: TGTGCCAGCAGCTTATCCAGTCTGAACACTGAAGCTTTCTTT.

J is TRBJ1-2 and V is TRBV20-1; weak D call: TRBD1 (5 bases). The CDR3 is 11 residues long. V shed 5 bases and J shed 8 bases, with 12 bases lying between them. Germline V gene data show CDR1 as DFQATT and CDR2 as SNEGSKA (reference sequence). The CDR3 DNA reads TGCAGTGCTTATGACAGTCGGGGCTACACCTTC. Translation gives CSAYDSRGYTF.

The chain combines TRBV27 with TRBJ2-7, with D hard to call. Germline CDR1 and CDR2: MNHEY and SMNVEV (reference sequence). The V gene lost 4 bases and the J gene lost 6 bases, with 13 bases spanning the gap. This CDR3 spans 13 amino acids. The CDR3 protein is CASSSRPISEQYF. In DNA, the CDR3 is TGTGCCAGCAGTTCTCGCCCCATCAGCGAGCAGTACTTC.

The J gene is TRBJ1-4, the V gene TRBV3-1 (or the pseudogene TRBV3-2), with D perhaps TRBD1 (5 bases). The length of the CDR3 is 11 residues. CDR1 and CDR2 from the germline V gene are LGHDT and YNNKEL (reference sequence). The V end lost 5 bases, the J end lost 11 bases, and 9 bases lay between the germline ends. CDR3 amino acids: CASSGGGKLFF. For the CDR3, the DNA is TGTGCCAGCAGCGGGGGGGGGAAACTGTTTTTT.

The V call is TRBV19, the J call TRBJ1-1; D is unclear. Germline V CDR1 and CDR2: LNHDA, SQIVND (reference sequence). V gave up 4 bases and J gave up 3 bases, with 9 bases separating them. The CDR3 loop spans 13 amino acids. CDR3 in amino acids: CASSTTADTEAFF. The CDR3 DNA sequence: TGTGCCAGTAGTACGACGGCGGACACTGAAGCTTTCTTT.